Below, 18 T cell receptor beta chains from the same sample are listed, as sequenced in a study of blood T cell repertoires in COVID-19. The repertoire was sequenced with immunoSEQ multiplex PCR; TCRdb's copy has only in-frame clones and lacks some. The repertoire includes 350,000 to 450,000 clones, approximately 91% of them detected once, and about 1.6% sits in the top ten. Sequenced sample: peripheral blood. These receptors were obtained from a woman aged 40 to 50 with COVID-19, enrolled during active disease.

The V gene is TRBV11-2, the J gene TRBJ2-1; 15 bases line up with TRBD2. V lost 4 bases to trimming and J lost 15 bases; unmatched junction nucleotides: 13. The CDR3 runs to 16 residues. In germline, CDR1 is SGHAT, CDR2 FQNNGV. The CDR3 nucleotides read TGTGCCAGCAGCTCCGCTCATGGGACTAGCGGGGGGCCGGGGTTCTTC. This sequence encodes CASSSAHGTSGGPGFF.

V usage is TRBV28 and J usage is TRBJ1-5; D gene uncertain. This CDR3 comprises 16 residues. V gave up 4 bases and J gave up 2 bases, with 15 bases separating them. Germline V gives CDR1 MDHEN, CDR2 SYDVKM. In DNA, the CDR3 is TGTGCCAGCAGTTCTTACCCGCTGGGCGGCAATCAGCCCCAGCATTTT. This encodes CASSSYPLGGNQPQHF. Looking up the rest from reference TRBV28 and TRBJ1-5 gives the full variable domain: DVKVTQSSRYLVKRTGEKVFLECVQDMDHENMFWYRQDPGLGLRLIYFSYDVKMKEKGDIPEGYSVSREKKERFSLILESASTNQTSMYLCASSSYPLGGNQPQHFGDGTRLSIL.

The genes are TRBV6-6 and TRBJ2-1, with 9 bases aligning to TRBD2. Germline trimming cut 3 bases from V and 7 bases from J; bases unmatched to any gene: 10. Germline V gives CDR1 MNHNY, CDR2 SVGAGI (reference sequence). This CDR3 is built from 16 residues. The CDR3 region is CASSYGSAGGRNEQFF. Written as DNA, the CDR3 is TGTGCCAGCAGTTATGGGTCCGCGGGAGGGAGGAATGAGCAGTTCTTC.

The gene calls are TRBV7-2 and TRBJ1-6; 9 nucleotides match TRBD1. The CDR3 has 14 amino acids. V lost 5 bases and J lost 6; bases outside the gene matches: 2. Germline V gene data show CDR1 as SGHTA and CDR2 as FQGNSA. CDR3 sequence (DNA): TGTGCCAGCAGCCGGGACAGGGCTAATTCACCCCTCCACTTT. This sequence encodes CASSRDRANSPLHF.

This rearrangement joins TRBV28 to TRBJ1-2; 9 positions match TRBD1. Germline CDR1 reads MDHEN; CDR2 reads SYDVKM. The CDR3 is 16 residues long. V dropped 6 bases and J dropped 6; count of bases not matched to a gene: 14. CDR3 sequence: CASSPGGQGTLNGYTF. The CDR3 DNA is TGTGCCAGCAGCCCTGGGGGACAGGGAACCCTCAATGGCTACACCTTC.

This chain joins TRBV4-3 and TRBJ1-2; 8 bases align to TRBD1. The CDR3 has 15 residues. Looked up from germline, CDR1 is LGHNA and CDR2 is YSLEER. The J segment lost 4 bases and the V segment lost 0 bases, leaving 4 bases of the junction unmatched. CDR3 sequence reads: CASSQDLTGGYGYTF. The CDR3 bases are TGCGCCAGCAGCCAAGATTTAACAGGGGGCTATGGCTACACCTTC.

The chain carries TRBV27 and TRBJ1-1, with D unresolved. Germline CDR1 reads MNHEY; CDR2 reads SMNVEV (reference sequence). The V and J ends lost 4 bases and 3 bases respectively, with 21 bases between them. The CDR3 loop spans 17 amino acids. The CDR3 here is CASSWIWAAPGDTEAFF. The CDR3 DNA follows: TGTGCCAGCAGTTGGATATGGGCCGCGCCCGGGGACACTGAAGCTTTCTTT.

This clone was counted a single time. This rearrangement joins TRBV5-1 to TRBJ1-6, with 8 bases that match TRBD1. V was clipped by 2 bases and J by 8 bases; unmatched bases: 9. Germline CDR1 reads SGHRS; CDR2 reads YFSETQ. The CDR3 has 16 residues. CDR3 bases: TGCGCCAGCAGCTTTCAGGGGGCCTCGGTGGATTCACCCCTCCACTTT. As protein: CASSFQGASVDSPLHF.

The chain is built from TRBV7-6 and TRBJ1-5; TRBD1 is a possible D gene (5 bases). The V gene lost 1 base and the J gene lost 4 bases, with 14 bases spanning the gap. CDR3 size: 16 residues. Germline V lookup: CDR1 SGHVS, CDR2 FNYEAQ. The chain's CDR3 is CASSLGAGQTNQPQHF. CDR3 in DNA: TGTGCCAGCAGCTTAGGGGCAGGGCAAACAAATCAGCCCCAGCATTTT.

For this clone: This same CDR3 is encoded by further DNA sequences in the sample. This chain uses TRBV27 with TRBJ1-5; maybe TRBD1 (6 bases). The CDR3 runs to 13 residues. The germline V gene encodes CDR1 MNHEY and CDR2 SMNVEV (reference sequence). Trimming pared 5 bases from V and 7 bases from J, leaving 12 bases between. The CDR3 coding sequence is TGTGCCAGCAGTCTACAGGGAAACCAGCCCCAGCATTTT. This codes for CASSLQGNQPQHF.

The V call is TRBV7-3, the J call TRBJ1-2, with 7 bases fitting TRBD1. This CDR3 is built from 17 residues. The germline V gene has CDR1 SGHTA and CDR2 FQGTGA. V was pared by 6 bases and J by 5 bases, with 18 bases of the junction left unmatched. In nucleotides, the CDR3 is TGTGCCAGCAGTCCATCTGGTGCCGGGACAGCCCCTTATGGCTACACCTTC. The encoded protein is CASSPSGAGTAPYGYTF. Full variable domain (missing parts from reference TRBV7-3 and TRBJ1-2): GAGVSQTPSNKVTEKGKYVELRCDPISGHTALYWYRQSLGQGPEFLIYFQGTGAADDSGLPNDRFFAVRPEGSVSTLKIQRTERGDSAVYLCASSPSGAGTAPYGYTFGSGTRLTVV.

The rearrangement links TRBV25-1 to TRBJ1-6, with D uncertain. This CDR3 has 14 amino acids. V was shortened by 3 bases and J by 9 bases, with 12 bases between the two germline ends. Germline loops: CDR1 MGHDK, CDR2 SYGVNS. CDR3 in amino acids: CASSELRTGSPLHF. DNA for the CDR3: TGTGCCAGCAGTGAGCTCAGAACGGGTTCACCCCTCCACTTT. Combining the CDR3 with reference TRBV25-1 and TRBJ1-6 gives the whole variable domain EADIYQTPRYLVIGTGKKITLECSQTMGHDKMYWYQQDPGMELHLIHYSYGVNSTEKGDLSSESTVSRIRTEHFPLTLESARPSHTSQYLCASSELRTGSPLHFGNGTRLTVT.

J is TRBJ1-4 and V is TRBV7-9, with D maybe TRBD1 (5 bases). V was shortened by 5 bases and J by 0 bases, with 19 bases between the two germline ends. CDR1 is SEHNR, CDR2 FQNEAQ, per germline (reference sequence). The CDR3 totals 18 residues. CDR3 residues: CASSPRGSRDATNEKLFF. CDR3 DNA: TGTGCCAGCAGCCCCCGTGGGTCGCGGGACGCAACTAATGAAAAACTGTTTTTT.

The chain recombines TRBV6-2 or TRBV6-3 with TRBJ1-4, with no clear D. V lost 7 bases, J lost 1 base, and 16 bases lay in between. There are 16 residues in the CDR3. CDR1 MNHEY and CDR2 SVGEGT come from the germline V gene. For the CDR3, the DNA is TGTGCCAGCACCCCCGCTGGGAGGAGAACTAATGAAAAACTGTTTTTT. As protein: CASTPAGRRTNEKLFF.

V is TRBV29-1 and J is TRBJ2-5; no definite D call. Germline-derived CDR1 and CDR2 are SQVTM and ANQGSEA. V gave up 8 bases and J gave up 3 bases, with 19 bases separating them. This CDR3 has 14 amino acids. The CDR3 region has the DNA TGCAGCACCACCCCGGCAGGCTCCAAAGAGACCCAGTACTTC. Translated: CSTTPAGSKETQYF. The entire variable domain, with the rest obtained from reference TRBV29-1 and TRBJ2-5, is as follows: SAVISQKPSRDICQRGTSLTIQCQVDSQVTMMFWYRQQPGQSLTLIATANQGSEATYESGFVIDKFPISRPNLTFSTLTVSNMSPEDSSIYLCSTTPAGSKETQYFGPGTRLLVL.

The genes are TRBV28 and TRBJ1-2, with TRBD1 identical over 7 bases. The CDR3 extends over 15 amino acids. V lost 8 bases, J lost 4 bases, and 13 bases stayed unmatched. Germline loops: CDR1 MDHEN, CDR2 SYDVKM. The CDR3 DNA sequence: TGTGCCAGCTTTTCTATGGGGACAGCGGCCTATGGCTACACCTTC. Its translation: CASFSMGTAAYGYTF.

V gene TRBV5-8 combines with J gene TRBJ1-2; TRBD1 is a possible D gene (5 bases). The CDR3 sequence is 11 residues long. Trimming took 5 bases from V and 5 from J, leaving 7 bases between them. Germline lookup yields CDR1 SGHTS and CDR2 YDEGEE. DNA for the CDR3: TGTGCCAGCAGTCAGGGATATGGCTACACCTTC. It specifies CASSQGYGYTF.

V and J are TRBV6-5 and TRBJ1-1; 8 nucleotides align to TRBD1. V shed 9 bases and J 5 bases; nucleotides not matched to a gene: 2. Germline lookup yields CDR1 MNHEY and CDR2 SVGAGI. The CDR3 is made up of 11 amino acids. The CDR3 DNA reads TGTGCCAGTGACAGGGGAACTGAAGCTTTCTTT. It is translated as CASDRGTEAFF.